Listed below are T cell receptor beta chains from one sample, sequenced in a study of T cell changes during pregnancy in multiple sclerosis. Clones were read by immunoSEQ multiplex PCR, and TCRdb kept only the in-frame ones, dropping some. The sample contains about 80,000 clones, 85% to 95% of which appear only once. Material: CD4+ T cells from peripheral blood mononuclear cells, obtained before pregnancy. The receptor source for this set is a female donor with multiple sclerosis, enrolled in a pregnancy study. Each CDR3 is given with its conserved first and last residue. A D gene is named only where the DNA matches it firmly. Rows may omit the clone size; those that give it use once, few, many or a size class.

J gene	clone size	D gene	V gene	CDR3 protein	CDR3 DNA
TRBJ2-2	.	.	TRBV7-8	CASSFSSGIANTGELFF	TGTGCCAGCAGCTTTTCCTCCGGGATAGCGAACACCGGGGAGCTGTTTTTT
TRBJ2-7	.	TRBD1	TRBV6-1	CASSVMTGSYEQYF	TGTGCCAGCAGTGTGATGACAGGGTCCTACGAGCAGTACTTC
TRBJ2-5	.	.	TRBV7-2	CASSIPPGAQYF	TGTGCCAGCAGCATACCACCAGGGGCCCAGTACTTC
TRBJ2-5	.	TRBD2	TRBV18	CASTPSGRGETQYF	TGTGCCAGCACCCCTAGCGGGAGAGGGGAGACCCAGTACTTC
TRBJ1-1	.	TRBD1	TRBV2	CASRQGTVGEAFF	TGTGCCAGTCGACAGGGGACTGTCGGTGAAGCTTTCTTT
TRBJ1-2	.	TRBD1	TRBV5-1	CASSTGQGAGINYGYTF	TGCGCCAGCAGCACGGGACAGGGGGCTGGAATTAACTATGGCTACACCTTC
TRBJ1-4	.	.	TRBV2	CASIVERATNEKLFF	TGTGCCAGCATAGTTGAGAGGGCAACTAATGAAAAACTGTTTTTT
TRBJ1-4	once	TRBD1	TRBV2	CASSPPGQANEKLFF	TGTGCCAGCAGCCCCCCAGGACAGGCAAATGAAAAACTGTTTTTT
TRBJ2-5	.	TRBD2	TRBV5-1	CASSSPGREGQETQYF	TGCGCCAGCAGCTCCCCCGGGCGGGAGGGCCAAGAGACCCAGTACTTC
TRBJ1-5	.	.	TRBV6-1	CASSLGDQPQHF	TGTGCCAGCAGTCTCGGGGATCAGCCCCAGCATTTT
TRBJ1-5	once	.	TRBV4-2	CASSQVGSAGIPQPQHF	TGTGCCAGCAGCCAAGTTGGATCGGCAGGGATCCCTCAGCCCCAGCATTTT
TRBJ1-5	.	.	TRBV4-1	CASSQDRARNQPQHF	TGCGCCAGCAGCCAAGACAGGGCCCGCAATCAGCCCCAGCATTTT
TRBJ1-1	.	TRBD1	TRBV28	CASSLGGTNTEAFF	TGTGCCAGCAGCCTAGGGGGCACAAACACTGAAGCTTTCTTT
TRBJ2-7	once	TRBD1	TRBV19	CASSDRDRGFYEQYF	TGTGCCAGTAGCGACCGGGACAGGGGATTCTACGAGCAGTACTTC
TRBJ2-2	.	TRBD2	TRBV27	CASSLAGGVTGELFF	TGTGCCAGCAGTTTGGCGGGAGGAGTCACCGGGGAGCTGTTTTTT
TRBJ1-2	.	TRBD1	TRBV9	CASSVGKGGWSSYGYTF	TGTGCCAGCAGCGTAGGAAAAGGGGGCTGGAGCTCCTATGGCTACACCTTC
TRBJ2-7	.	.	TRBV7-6	CASSLMLGDYEQYF	TGTGCCAGCAGCTTAATGTTGGGAGATTACGAGCAGTACTTC
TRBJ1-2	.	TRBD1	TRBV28	CASSLVGGQDYGYTF	TGTGCCAGCAGTTTAGTCGGGGGACAGGACTATGGCTACACCTTC
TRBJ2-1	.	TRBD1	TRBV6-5	CASLTRDRGYNEQFF	TGTGCCAGCCTAACCCGGGACAGGGGATACAATGAGCAGTTCTTC
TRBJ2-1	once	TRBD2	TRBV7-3	CASSPTGTSGGAPNEQFF	TGTGCCAGCAGCCCGACCGGGACTAGCGGGGGGGCCCCCAATGAGCAGTTCTTC
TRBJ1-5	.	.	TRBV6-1	CASRGQLRDQPQHF	TGTGCCAGCAGGGGACAACTCCGGGATCAGCCCCAGCATTTT
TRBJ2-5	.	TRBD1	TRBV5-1	CASSWDREETQYF	TGCGCCAGCAGCTGGGACAGAGAAGAGACCCAGTACTTC
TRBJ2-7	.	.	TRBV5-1	CASSLSGLSSYEQYF	TGCGCCAGCAGCTTGTCAGGGTTAAGCTCCTACGAGCAGTACTTC
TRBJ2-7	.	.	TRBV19	CASSIGLGGKVADEQYF	TGTGCCAGTAGTATCGGTCTTGGGGGGAAGGTTGCCGACGAGCAGTACTTC
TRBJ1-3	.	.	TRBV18	CASSPTTGHSGNTIYF	TGTGCCAGCTCCCCCACGACAGGACACTCTGGAAACACCATATATTTT
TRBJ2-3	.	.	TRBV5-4	CASSRESPDTQYF	TGTGCCAGCAGCCGGGAGTCCCCGGATACGCAGTATTTT
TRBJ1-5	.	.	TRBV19	CASSILGGGRAYQPQHF	TGTGCCAGTAGTATCCTGGGTGGCGGCAGGGCGTATCAGCCCCAGCATTTT
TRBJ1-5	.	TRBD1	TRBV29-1	CSVADRGNQPQHF	TGCAGCGTGGCCGACAGGGGTAATCAGCCCCAGCATTTT
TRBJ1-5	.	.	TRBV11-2	CASSSDSDQPQHF	TGTGCCAGCAGCTCGGACAGCGATCAGCCCCAGCATTTT
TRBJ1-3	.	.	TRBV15	CATSRDRPGTIYF	TGTGCCACCAGCAGAGACCGCCCAGGCACCATATATTTT
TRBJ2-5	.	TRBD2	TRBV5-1	CASGRLAGGRETQYF	TGCGCCAGCGGGCGGCTAGCGGGGGGTCGGGAGACCCAGTACTTC
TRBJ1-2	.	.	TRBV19	CASSPPPGRGTGYTF	TGTGCCAGTAGTCCCCCCCCGGGGAGGGGAACTGGCTACACCTTC
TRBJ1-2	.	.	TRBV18	CASSNPPGDTHGYTF	TGTGCCAGCTCCAACCCCCCAGGCGATACCCATGGCTACACCTTC
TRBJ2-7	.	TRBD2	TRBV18	CASSSAGGPIEQYF	TGTGCCAGCTCTTCAGCGGGAGGGCCGATCGAGCAGTACTTC
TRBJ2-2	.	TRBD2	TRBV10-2	CASSDRVAGTGELFF	TGCGCCAGCAGTGATCGGGTAGCGGGAACCGGGGAGCTGTTTTTT
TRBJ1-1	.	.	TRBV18	CASSPLNTEAFF	TGTGCCAGCTCACCACTAAACACTGAAGCTTTCTTT
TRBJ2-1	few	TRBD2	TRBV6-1	CATYRASGIKNEQFF	TGTGCCACCTATCGGGCTAGCGGGATAAAGAATGAGCAGTTCTTC
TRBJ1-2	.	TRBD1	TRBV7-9	CASSLGQGNYGYTF	TGTGCCAGCAGCCTGGGACAGGGGAACTATGGCTACACCTTC
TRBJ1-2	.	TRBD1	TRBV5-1	CASSAGQGPYGYTF	TGCGCCAGCAGCGCGGGACAGGGACCCTATGGCTACACCTTC
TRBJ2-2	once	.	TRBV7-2	CASSVNRAPGELFF	TGTGCCAGCAGCGTTAACAGGGCCCCCGGGGAGCTGTTTTTT
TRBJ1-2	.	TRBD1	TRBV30	CAWTLQGGANTF	TGTGCCTGGACTCTTCAGGGGGGCGCGAACACCTTC
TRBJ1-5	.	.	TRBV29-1	CSVAKGAGSNQPQHF	TGCAGCGTTGCCAAAGGGGCAGGGAGCAATCAGCCCCAGCATTTT
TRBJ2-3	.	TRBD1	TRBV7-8	CASRGTGDTDTQYF	TGTGCCAGCCGGGGGACAGGGGATACAGATACGCAGTATTTT
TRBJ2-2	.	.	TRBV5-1	CASSWPLGVVDTGELFF	TGCGCCAGCAGCTGGCCGCTAGGGGTTGTCGACACCGGGGAGCTGTTTTTT
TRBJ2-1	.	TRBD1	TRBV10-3	CAIAGTGGNEQFF	TGTGCCATCGCGGGGACAGGTGGTAATGAGCAGTTCTTC
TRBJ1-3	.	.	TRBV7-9	CASSLGRAGNTIYF	TGTGCCAGCAGCTTAGGCAGGGCTGGAAACACCATATATTTT
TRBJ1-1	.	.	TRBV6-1	CASSEDGRGTEAFF	TGTGCCAGCAGTGAAGACGGAAGGGGTACGGAGGCTTTCTTT
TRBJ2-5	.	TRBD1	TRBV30	CAWSVFPRQGRETQYF	TGTGCCTGGAGTGTATTTCCCCGACAGGGAAGGGAGACCCAGTACTTC
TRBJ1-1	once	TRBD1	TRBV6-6	CASSYSIGTGHTEAFF	TGTGCCAGCAGTTACTCGATCGGGACAGGGCACACTGAAGCTTTCTTT
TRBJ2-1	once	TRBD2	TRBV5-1	CASSLQASGKMEQFF	TGCGCCAGCAGCTTGCAGGCTAGCGGGAAGATGGAGCAGTTCTTC
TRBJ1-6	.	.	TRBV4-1	CASSQGGNSPLHF	TGCGCCAGCAGCCAAGGAGGAAATTCACCCCTCCACTTT
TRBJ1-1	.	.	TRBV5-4	CASSLDYQNTEAFF	TGTGCCAGCAGCTTGGACTACCAGAACACTGAAGCTTTCTTT
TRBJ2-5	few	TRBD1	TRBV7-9	CATGTGETQYF	TGTGCCACCGGGACAGGAGAGACCCAGTACTTC
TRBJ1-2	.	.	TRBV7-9	CAVTGSYGYTF	TGTGCCGTCACCGGGTCCTATGGCTACACCTTC
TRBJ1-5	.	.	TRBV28	CASSSSLPGQPQHF	TGTGCCAGCAGTAGCTCCCTCCCCGGTCAGCCCCAGCATTTT
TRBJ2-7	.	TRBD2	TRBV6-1	CASGEKGRGSYEQYF	TGTGCCAGCGGAGAGAAGGGGAGGGGATCCTACGAGCAGTACTTC
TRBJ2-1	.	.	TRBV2	CASSEGLVSYNEQFF	TGTGCCAGCAGTGAAGGGCTAGTTTCCTACAATGAGCAGTTCTTC
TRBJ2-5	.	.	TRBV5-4	CATVGGIGAETQYF	TGTGCCACGGTAGGGGGTATTGGGGCGGAGACCCAGTACTTC
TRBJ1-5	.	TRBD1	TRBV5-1	CASSPGTDNQPQHF	TGCGCCAGCAGCCCTGGGACAGACAATCAGCCCCAGCATTTT
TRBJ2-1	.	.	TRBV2	CASRISGETYNEQFF	TGTGCCAGCAGGATAAGCGGAGAAACCTACAATGAGCAGTTCTTC